The 11 T cell receptor beta chains listed next were all sequenced from one sample in a study of metastatic and nonmetastatic thyroid tumors. Every patient was untreated before thyroid surgery. With MiXCR, TCRdb reprocessed the PCR reads. The sample has some 46,000 clones, approximately 26% seen once. The sequencing sample was made of blood. These TCRs come from a male donor with papillary thyroid cancer or a benign thyroid nodule (not recorded which). Some clones in this sample may be carry-over from other donors' samples.

This clone has more than one count but fewer than ten. The V call is TRBV10-3, the J call TRBJ1-4; 9 bases are shared with TRBD1. Looked up from germline, CDR1 is ENHRY and CDR2 is SYGVKD. CDR3 length equals 15 residues. V was pared by 2 bases and J by 5 bases, with 3 bases of the junction left unmatched. In DNA form, the CDR3 reads TGTGCCATCAGTGAGAACGGACAGGGGAATGAAAAACTGTTTTTT. Protein: CAISENGQGNEKLFF.

The genes are TRBV4-1 and TRBJ1-2; 12 positions agree with TRBD1. V dropped 0 bases and J dropped 7; count of bases not matched to a gene: 9. The CDR3 covers 17 residues. CDR1 MGHRA and CDR2 YSYEKL come from the germline V gene. CDR3 loop: CASSQDLGTGGASGYTF. The CDR3 DNA follows: TGCGCCAGCAGCCAAGACTTGGGGACAGGGGGCGCTTCTGGCTACACCTTC.

The chain uses TRBV15 and TRBJ2-7; maybe TRBD2 (5 bases). Germline V lookup: CDR1 LNHNV, CDR2 YYDKDF (reference sequence). CDR3 length: 16 residues. V lost 0 bases, J lost 0 bases, and 12 bases lay in between. CDR3 sequence (DNA): TGTGCCACCAGCAGAGATCGGACCGGAGGCTCCTACGAGCAGTACTTC. Translating it yields CATSRDRTGGSYEQYF.

There are many counts of this clone. V usage is TRBV6-4 and J usage is TRBJ2-3; no clear D gene. The V gene's germline CDR1 is MRHNA and CDR2 SNTAGT. V lost 3 bases to trimming and J lost 2 bases, with 9 bases between them. The length of the CDR3 is 14 residues. The CDR3 coding sequence is TGTGCCAGCAGTGAGATAGCAGACACAGATACGCAGTATTTT. Its protein product is CASSEIADTDTQYF.

The J gene is TRBJ2-3, the V gene TRBV7-2; D gene ambiguous. CDR1 SGHTA and CDR2 FQGNSA come from the germline V gene. V shed 4 bases and J shed 4 bases, with 6 bases lying between them. This CDR3 has 12 residues. In DNA form, the CDR3 reads TGTGCCAGCAGCTCCCTCCCAGATACGCAGTATTTT. Encoded protein: CASSSLPDTQYF.

In this sample, this clone turned up many times. The chain is built from TRBV27 and TRBJ1-2; D might be TRBD1 (5 bases). The CDR3 has 15 amino acids. Germline V gives CDR1 MNHEY, CDR2 SMNVEV (reference sequence). V dropped 5 bases and J dropped 8 bases, with 21 bases sitting between them. The CDR3 DNA reads TGTGCCAGCAGTCCTTGGGGCGGGCAATTTGGGGGCTACACCTTC. Encoded protein: CASSPWGGQFGGYTF.

In its sample, this clone was seen a few times. V gene TRBV6-1 combines with J gene TRBJ2-7, with D perhaps given as TRBD1 or TRBD2 (5 bases each). This CDR3 has 15 residues. CDR1 and CDR2 from the germline V gene are MNHNS and SASEGT. Trimming pared 5 bases from V and 0 bases from J, leaving 14 bases between. The CDR3 is CASSSRDDDSYEQYF. The DNA of the CDR3 is TGTGCCAGCAGTAGCCGGGACGACGACTCCTACGAGCAGTACTTC.

The chain carries TRBV6-5 and TRBJ2-7, with TRBD2 identical over 11 bases. V shed 0 bases, J shed 2 bases, and the junction held 3 bases outside the gene matches. Germline V CDR1 and CDR2: MNHEY, SVGAGI. The CDR3 is 16 residues long. As DNA, the CDR3 is TGTGCCAGCAGTTACTCTACTAGCGGGAGTCCCTACGAGCAGTACTTC. Translated, it gives CASSYSTSGSPYEQYF.

V is TRBV6-5 and J is TRBJ1-2; TRBD1 aligns across 7 bases. Unmatched junction bases numbered 8, after V lost 2 bases and J lost 8 bases. Germline CDR1 MNHEY, CDR2 SVGAGI. This CDR3 spans 14 amino acids. Here the CDR3 reads CASSYGGGSRGYTF. In DNA form, the CDR3 reads TGTGCCAGCAGTTACGGAGGGGGCTCCAGGGGCTACACCTTC.

At least ten counts were recorded for this clone. V gene TRBV2 combines with J gene TRBJ2-2, with 7 bases matching TRBD1. The CDR3 has 14 amino acids. CDR1 and CDR2 from the germline V gene are SNHLY and FYNNEI. The ends lost 6 bases at V and 2 bases at J; junction bases unmatched: 3. The CDR3 is CASRGTDNTGELFF. The CDR3 DNA follows: TGTGCCAGCAGGGGGACAGATAACACCGGGGAGCTGTTTTTT.

This clone was observed at least ten times. The chain couples TRBV7-9 to TRBJ2-2; the D gene could be TRBD1 or TRBD2 (5 bases each). V was cut by 3 bases and J by 6 bases, with 14 bases left in between. CDR1 is SEHNR and CDR2 is FQNEAQ in the germline V gene (reference sequence). This CDR3 comprises 15 residues. The CDR3 loop is CASSLGLAFPGELFF. CDR3 coding DNA: TGTGCCAGCAGCTTGGGGCTAGCCTTCCCCGGGGAGCTGTTTTTT.